This is a list of T cell receptor beta chains from one sample in a study of T cell repertoires in cytomegalovirus infection. A single record per CDR3 protein comes from TCRdb applying MiXCR to the reads. The sample holds about 740,000 distinct CDR3 sequences, 30% to 40% seen once. What these receptors recognize is not known. Sequencing was performed on cultured PBMCs, taken from culture after CMV antigen stimulation. These receptors all stem from a human donor in good health (CMV status not recorded). Some clones in this sample may be carry-over from other donors' samples. CDR3s include the opening cysteine and the closing phenylalanine or tryptophan. The D gene is left open where the match is weak. For some rows the clone size is stated as once, few or many, or as a class when expanded; others skip it.

clone_size	v_call	j_call	cdr3_length	d_call	cdr3_nt	cdr3_aa
NA	TRBV20-1	TRBJ1-4	13	NA	TGCAGTGCTACCCGGGGGGGCGGTGAAAAACTGTTTTTT	CSATRGGGEKLFF
few	TRBV6-1	TRBJ1-4	15	NA	TGTGCCAGCAGTGAAAACACACCTGGTTTGGAAAAACTGTTTTTT	CASSENTPGLEKLFF
NA	TRBV7-2	TRBJ2-5	15	NA	TGTGCCAGCAGCTATGCGGGGGCCCCAGTAGAGACCCAGTACTTC	CASSYAGAPVETQYF
NA	TRBV28	TRBJ2-3	12	NA	TGTGCCAGCCACAATAGTGCAGATACGCAGTATTTT	CASHNSADTQYF
few	TRBV7-8	TRBJ1-5	16	NA	TGTGCCAGCAGCTTTACAGGTTATAATAGCAATCAGCCCCAGCATTTT	CASSFTGYNSNQPQHF
NA	TRBV4-3	TRBJ1-5	14	NA	TGCGCCAGCAGCCACGGGACAACCAATCAGCCCCAGCATTTT	CASSHGTTNQPQHF
NA	TRBV6-1	TRBJ1-3	15	TRBD1	TGTGCCAGCAGTGAAATGGGGACAGGGCTTCGCACCATATATTTT	CASSEMGTGLRTIYF
few	TRBV10-2	TRBJ2-1	14	TRBD1	TGCGCCAGCAACGGACAGGGCCACTACAATGAGCAGTTCTTC	CASNGQGHYNEQFF
once	TRBV12-5	TRBJ1-6	18	NA	TGTGCTAGTGGTCCCTCACTATTGGACAGCGCTACCAATTCACCCCTCCACTTT	CASGPSLLDSATNSPLHF
many	TRBV7-2	TRBJ1-3	12	NA	TGTGCCAGCAGTCCTTTCGGTGATACCATATATTTT	CASSPFGDTIYF
many	TRBV7-2	TRBJ1-5	15	NA	TGTGCCAGCAGCTTAGCGGGGGGGTTCAATCAGCCCCAGCATTTT	CASSLAGGFNQPQHF
many	TRBV10-3	TRBJ2-3	14	TRBD2	TGTGCCATCAGGAGCGGGAGAGATGGGGATACGCAGTATTTT	CAIRSGRDGDTQYF
NA	TRBV4-1	TRBJ1-3	16	TRBD1	TGCGCCAGCAGCCCAAAACAGGGGAGCTCTGGAAACACCATATATTTT	CASSPKQGSSGNTIYF
NA	TRBV10-3	TRBJ2-3	12	TRBD1	TGTGCCATCAGTGAGGACAGGGGCGCGCAGTATTTT	CAISEDRGAQYF
NA	TRBV28	TRBJ2-7	21	NA	TGTGCCAGCAGCTCAGCCCCCGGCCCCCGGGAGAACTCACTAGGGTCCTACGAGCAGTACTTC	CASSSAPGPRENSLGSYEQYF
few	TRBV30	TRBJ1-2	17	NA	TGTGCCTGGAGTGTACGTTTTAGAGGGCCGGAGGACTATGGCTACACCTTC	CAWSVRFRGPEDYGYTF